The clone carrying this T cell receptor (beta chain) was seen a handful of times. The antigen is not known. Primers for the PCR totalled 60 Vbeta and 13 Jbeta. Sequencing was performed with immunoSEQ multiplex PCR; in TCRdb, only in-frame clones are kept and a portion is missing. The sample holds 150,000 to 200,000 clones; less than 90% are singletons and the top ten take about 4%. The sample comes from a study of cytomegalovirus exposure and HLA in healthy donors. Study-wide results and caveats: Earlier analysis yielded a pattern in which most TCR beta V segments were productive about 90% or about 30% of the time. In vitro assays verified that three CMV-associated chains recognized CMV antigens specifically.

Material: PBMCs. This receptor was identified in a man aged 50-59 years in good health and CMV-seropositive.

The CDR3 here is CASSQELRQSTDTQYF. The CDR3 DNA follows: TGTGCCAGCAGCCAAGAGTTGCGGCAAAGCACAGATACGCAGTATTTT. The chain uses TRBV4-2 and TRBJ2-3; D is uncertain. Germline loops: CDR1 LGHNA, CDR2 YNFKEQ. With 0 bases removed from V and 0 bases from J, the gap between germline ends came to 10 bases. CDR3 length: 16 amino acids.